This T cell receptor beta chain was recovered during a study of OX40 agonist ivuxolimab in advanced cancers. Study as a whole: A male proportion of about 84% was recorded, with mean age roughly 60 years and range roughly 23 to 79. In three patients, partial responses were observed, one with hepatocellular carcinoma and two with cutaneous melanoma.

Study-level results: By week 6 at 0.1 to 3.0 mg/kg, blood CD4+ and CD8+ T cells had expanded clonally.

The CDR3 has 14 residues. The V gene's germline CDR1 is MNHEY and CDR2 SMNVEV (reference sequence). As regards this clone: What it binds is not known.

Data came from immunoSEQ multiplex PCR; TCRdb stores just in-frame clones and leaves some out. The sample records more than 85,000 clones, 91% being singletons. The V and J genes are TRBV27 and TRBJ2-5, with 8 bases identical to TRBD1. The DNA end lines up better with TRBJ2-7; the J call may be wrong. This receptor was identified in an adult with an advanced solid tumor such as melanoma, head and neck, liver or kidney cancer. Material: CD4+ or CD8+ T cells sorted from blood, obtained in a trial of the OX40 agonist ivuxolimab. The CDR3 sequence is CASSLSGQVGEQYF. CDR3 in DNA: TGTGCCAGCAGTTTATCGGGACAGGTGGGCGAGCAGTACTTC.